This TCR beta chain stems from a study of blood T cell repertoires in COVID-19. Study in general: Italy, Spain and the United States were the sources of the convalescent and acute COVID-19 samples. T cells, B-cell-depleted T cells, or PBMCs provided the cDNA or gDNA that served as material.

In the source study's methods: It was from reference gene primer amplification that nucleated cell counts were estimated. Profiling relied on immunoSEQ multiplex PCR, and the TCRdb table lists in-frame clones only, not all of them. Clone size and V and J calls were adopted from that table, with D and trimming inferred from the DNA. The table includes roughly 94,000 clones, around 83% detected once. The CDR3 consists of 17 residues. Losses at the gene ends were 0 bases for V and 1 base for J; bases not matched to a gene: 6. From germline, CDR1 is MNHNS and CDR2 SASEGT. The receptor was isolated from a man in his 60s with acute or convalescent COVID-19. The specimen was peripheral blood. The V call is TRBV6-1, the J call TRBJ1-5; 7 nucleotides align to TRBD1. Here the CDR3 DNA reads TGTGCCAGCAGTGAAGCCTGGACAGGCCAGAGCAATCAGCCCCAGCATTTT. Translation gives CASSEAWTGQSNQPQHF.